Shown below are 14 T cell receptor beta chains from a single sample sequenced in a study of cytomegalovirus exposure and HLA in healthy donors. A multiplex PCR was run with 60 Vbeta primers and 13 Jbeta primers. The table came from immunoSEQ multiplex PCR; TCRdb's copy has only in-frame clones and leaves some out. The sample yields about 180,000 clones, under 80% seen once. The sample was PBMCs. The receptor set was obtained from a woman in her twenties or thirties in good health and CMV-seropositive.

The chain combines TRBV5-6 with TRBJ2-3, with a weak D call TRBD1 (5 bases). The V gene lost 2 bases and the J gene lost 3 bases, with 13 bases spanning the gap. CDR3 length: 15 amino acids. The germline CDR1 and CDR2 sequences are SGHDT and YYEEEE. The CDR3 is CASSFLDRRTDTQYF. DNA of the CDR3: TGTGCCAGCAGCTTCTTAGACAGAAGGACAGATACGCAGTATTTT. Full variable domain (missing parts from reference TRBV5-6 and TRBJ2-3): DAGVTQSPTHLIKTRGQQVTLRCSPKSGHDTVSWYQQALGQGPQFIFQYYEEEERQRGNFPDRFSGHQFPNYSSELNVNALLLGDSALYLCASSFLDRRTDTQYFGPGTRLTVL.

The chain uses TRBV6-5 and TRBJ2-6, with D tentatively TRBD2 (5 bases). The CDR3 is 15 amino acids. With 6 bases removed from V and 0 bases from J, the gap between germline ends came to 9 bases. Germline CDR1 MNHEY, CDR2 SVGAGI. This CDR3 reads CASSHEGSGANVLTF. CDR3 bases: TGTGCCAGCAGCCACGAGGGCTCTGGGGCCAACGTCCTGACTTTC.

Only one count was recorded for this clone. The V and J genes are TRBV5-8 and TRBJ2-1; 10 nucleotides line up with TRBD2. This CDR3 spans 17 amino acids. Germline lookup yields CDR1 SGHTS and CDR2 YDEGEE. Losses at the gene ends were 3 bases for V and 6 bases for J; bases not matched to a gene: 12. This CDR3 is CASSSSGTSGVSNEQFF. The DNA of the CDR3 is TGTGCCAGCAGCTCCTCCGGCACTAGCGGGGTATCCAATGAGCAGTTCTTC.

This chain joins TRBV6-1 and TRBJ2-3; 9 nucleotides agree with TRBD2. Unmatched junction bases numbered 8, after V lost 3 bases and J lost 7 bases. The CDR3 is made up of 15 amino acids. The germline V gene has CDR1 MNHNS and CDR2 SASEGT. The CDR3 sequence: CASSDLRGGGNTQYF. CDR3 nucleotide sequence: TGTGCCAGCAGTGATCTGCGGGGGGGCGGGAATACGCAGTATTTT.

V is TRBV29-1 and J is TRBJ2-3, with 11 bases fitting TRBD2. The junction had 10 bases not matched to a gene; V was cut back by 5 bases and J by 0 bases. Germline V gene data show CDR1 as SQVTM and CDR2 as ANQGSEA. The CDR3 covers 17 residues. The CDR3 region has the DNA TGCAGCGTTAATGCGGCTAGCGGGGGGCCTAGCACAGATACGCAGTATTTT. This codes for CSVNAASGGPSTDTQYF.

V gene TRBV5-4 combines with J gene TRBJ1-2; 7 bases agree with TRBD1. With V trimmed by 5 bases and J by 3 bases, 4 bases remained unmatched. Germline loops: CDR1 SGHNT, CDR2 YYREEE (reference sequence). The CDR3 contains 13 residues. This CDR3 reads CASSRTGDYGYTF. The CDR3 DNA reads as TGTGCCAGCAGTAGGACAGGCGACTATGGCTACACCTTC. The full variable domain, completed using reference TRBV5-4 and TRBJ1-2, is ETGVTQSPTHLIKTRGQQVTLRCSSQSGHNTVSWYQQALGQGPQFIFQYYREEENGRGNFPPRFSGLQFPNYSSELNVNALELDDSALYLCASSRTGDYGYTFGSGTRLTVV.

The chain couples TRBV27 to TRBJ1-2, with 8 bases that match TRBD1. The CDR3 is 14 amino acids. Trimming took 8 bases from V and 7 from J; bases not matched to a gene: 12. Germline loops: CDR1 MNHEY, CDR2 SMNVEV (reference sequence). The CDR3 region is CASRPVDRDGGYTF. As DNA, the CDR3 is TGTGCCAGCCGCCCAGTGGACAGGGACGGTGGCTACACCTTC.

Here the CDR3 reads CASSLARVDTIYF. Here the CDR3 DNA reads TGTGCCAGCAGCTTAGCGAGGGTTGACACCATATATTTT. The chain couples TRBV7-2 to TRBJ1-3, with D unresolved. With 0 bases removed from V and 8 bases from J, the gap between germline ends came to 8 bases. This CDR3 is built from 13 residues. Germline loops: CDR1 SGHTA, CDR2 FQGNSA.

This clone was counted between two and nine times. J is TRBJ1-2 and V is TRBV9; no clear D. The germline gives CDR1 SGDLS, CDR2 YYNGEE. This CDR3 contains 11 residues. The V gene lost 4 bases and the J gene lost 5 bases, with 6 bases spanning the gap. CDR3 protein: CASSIGYGYTF. The CDR3, as DNA: TGTGCCAGCAGCATCGGTTATGGCTACACCTTC.

The J gene is TRBJ2-7, the V gene TRBV5-1; 14 bases are a match to TRBD2. The CDR3 contains 16 residues. V dropped 3 bases and J dropped 2; count of bases not matched to a gene: 4. Germline loops: CDR1 SGHRS, CDR2 YFSETQ. The CDR3 region is CASSSGTSGGPYEQYF. The CDR3 DNA reads TGCGCCAGCAGCTCAGGGACTAGCGGGGGACCCTACGAGCAGTACTTC.

The chain is built from TRBV18 and TRBJ1-5; 11 positions match TRBD1. After removal of 6 bases from V and 1 base from J, the junction contained 11 bases not matched to a gene. Germline V gene sequence: CDR1 KGHSH, CDR2 LQKENI. The CDR3 runs to 18 residues. DNA of the CDR3: TGTGCCAGCTCGACCGGGACAGGGGGAGTTTTGAGCAATCAGCCCCAGCATTTT. It is translated as CASSTGTGGVLSNQPQHF.

The chain recombines TRBV9 with TRBJ2-7, with 14 positions matching TRBD2. V lost 4 bases and J lost 3; bases outside the gene matches: 3. Looked up from germline, CDR1 is SGDLS and CDR2 is YYNGEE. The CDR3 is 15 amino acids. The CDR3 loop reads CASSLGTSGGYEQYF. The CDR3 DNA reads TGTGCCAGCAGCCTTGGGACTAGCGGGGGCTACGAGCAGTACTTC.

A few counts support this clone. The genes are TRBV12-5 and TRBJ1-5; 7 nucleotides match TRBD1. J lost 5 bases, V lost 4 bases, and 5 bases had no gene match. Germline CDR1 LGHNT, CDR2 FRNRAP. CDR3 length: 14 residues. The CDR3 DNA reads TGTGCTAGTGGTTCGTGGACAGGCGATCAGCCCCAGCATTTT. Translation gives CASGSWTGDQPQHF.

V is TRBV12-1 and J is TRBJ1-4; the table's D call TRBD1 went unverified against the DNA. TRBV12-1 is flagged as a pseudogene. This CDR3 comprises 15 residues. The CDR3 loop reads CASSSTGQGGEKLFF. The CDR3 DNA follows: TGTGCCAGCAGCTCTACTGGACAGGGAGGTGAAAAACTGTTTTTT.